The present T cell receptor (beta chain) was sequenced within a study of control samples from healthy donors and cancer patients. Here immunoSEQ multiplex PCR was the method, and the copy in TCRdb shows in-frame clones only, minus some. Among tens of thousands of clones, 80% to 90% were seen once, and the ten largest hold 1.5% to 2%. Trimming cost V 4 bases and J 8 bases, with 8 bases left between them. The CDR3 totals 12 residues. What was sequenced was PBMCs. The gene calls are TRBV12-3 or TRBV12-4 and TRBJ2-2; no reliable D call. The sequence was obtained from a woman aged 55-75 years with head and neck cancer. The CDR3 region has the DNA TGTGCCAGCAGTTCGCTCCCAGGGGAGCTGTTTTTT. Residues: CASSSLPGELFF.